The 16 T cell receptor beta chains listed next were all sequenced from one sample in a study of PD-1 blockade in mismatch repair-deficient tumors. The data were produced by immunoSEQ multiplex PCR, yet TCRdb's version contains in-frame clones alone and is incomplete. The sample yields roughly 40,000 clones, approximately 84% seen once. The input for sequencing was peripheral blood, taken 76 weeks after starting pembrolizumab. Receptor source: an adult with mismatch repair-deficient cancer.

This chain links TRBV7-9 with TRBJ2-1; D is undetermined. V lost 5 bases to trimming and J lost 5 bases, with 7 bases between them. The length of the CDR3 is 12 residues. Germline-derived CDR1 and CDR2 are SEHNR and FQNEAQ (reference sequence). CDR3 amino acids: CASSRVDNEQFF. CDR3 bases: TGTGCCAGCAGCCGAGTGGACAATGAGCAGTTCTTC.

The chain couples TRBV7-2 to TRBJ2-6, with no clear D. Germline assignment: CDR1 SGHTA and CDR2 FQGNSA. V lost 4 bases to trimming and J lost 4 bases, with 14 bases between them. The CDR3 contains 16 residues. The DNA for the CDR3 is TGTGCCAGCAGCTCCCGTAATCCTGCGGGGGCCAACGTCCTGACTTTC. Translated, it gives CASSSRNPAGANVLTF.

This clone was recorded only once. The chain employs TRBV7-9 and TRBJ2-3, with a tentative D call TRBD2 (6 bases). V lost 5 bases and J 0 bases, leaving 18 bases between the germline ends. CDR3 length equals 17 residues. From germline, CDR1 is SEHNR and CDR2 FQNEAQ (reference sequence). CDR3: CASSPPGLRGSTDTQYF. CDR3 in DNA: TGTGCCAGCAGCCCCCCCGGTTTGCGGGGCAGCACAGATACGCAGTATTTT. The variable domain in full, completed from reference TRBV7-9 and TRBJ2-3, reads DTGVSQNPRHKITKRGQNVTFRCDPISEHNRLYWYRQTLGQGPEFLTYFQNEAQLEKSRLLSDRFSAERPKGSFSTLEIQRTEQGDSAMYLCASSPPGLRGSTDTQYFGPGTRLTVL.

This chain links TRBV5-4 with TRBJ2-1, with D possibly TRBD2 on 5 matching bases. The germline V and J ends were trimmed by 4 bases and 9 bases, with 17 bases remaining between them. Per germline, CDR1 SGHNT and CDR2 YYREEE (reference sequence). The CDR3 runs to 14 residues. The CDR3 region has the DNA TGTGCCAGCAGCCTGAAGCTTTCTAGCAGTGAGCAGTTCTTC. Amino acid sequence: CASSLKLSSSEQFF.

This chain uses TRBV5-6 with TRBJ2-1; possibly TRBD2 for D (6 bases). Per germline, CDR1 SGHDT and CDR2 YYEEEE. Trimming stripped 2 bases from V and 6 bases from J, with 12 bases between. The CDR3 is made up of 14 amino acids. The CDR3 bases are TGTGCCAGCAGCTTTTTGAGGAGGGTCAATGAGCAGTTCTTC. Translation gives CASSFLRRVNEQFF.

V gene TRBV7-3 combines with J gene TRBJ2-1, with 8 bases aligning to TRBD1. Trimming removed 2 bases from V and 9 bases from J; junction bases left unmatched: 6. This CDR3 is 14 amino acids long. Looked up from germline, CDR1 is SGHTA and CDR2 is FQGTGA. Here the CDR3 DNA reads TGTGCCAGCAGCTTAGACCCTCAGGGGGCTGAGCAGTTCTTC. Amino acids: CASSLDPQGAEQFF.

The chain couples TRBV5-4 to TRBJ2-1, with 8 bases matching TRBD2. Germline assignment: CDR1 SGHNT and CDR2 YYREEE (reference sequence). The CDR3 covers 18 residues. J was trimmed by 7 bases and V by 4 bases; bases with no gene match: 19. CDR3 in amino acids: CASSGEIAGRLGGNEQFF. As DNA, the CDR3 is TGTGCCAGCAGCGGGGAAATAGCGGGAAGGCTTGGTGGGAATGAGCAGTTCTTC.

The chain links TRBV2 to TRBJ2-1; TRBD1 aligns across 9 bases. Trimming at V came to 3 bases and at J to 6 bases, leaving 6 bases not matched to a gene. There are 15 residues in the CDR3. CDR1 and CDR2 from the germline V gene are SNHLY and FYNNEI. The DNA for the CDR3 is TGTGCCAGCAGTGAGGGGACAGGGCTAAGCAATGAGCAGTTCTTC. It codes for CASSEGTGLSNEQFF. The whole variable domain, filled in from reference TRBV2 and TRBJ2-1, reads EPEVTQTPSHQVTQMGQEVILRCVPISNHLYFYWYRQILGQKVEFLVSFYNNEISEKSEIFDDQFSVERPDGSNFTLKIRSTKLEDSAMYFCASSEGTGLSNEQFFGPGTRLTVL.

As to this clone: One end of the junction is discordant with germline, which a read error may explain. The chain joins TRBV7-7 to TRBJ2-1; possible D gene TRBD1, 5 bases. The CDR3 loop spans 14 amino acids. The germline V gene has CDR1 SSHAT and CDR2 FNYEAQ (reference sequence). CDR3 sequence (DNA): TGTGCTAGCAGCTGGGGCCTCGCCGACAATGAGCAGTTCTTC. It is translated as CASSWGLADNEQFF.

The CDR3 protein is CAWSVLRLTGVIPYEQYF. The CDR3 coding sequence is TGTGCCTGGAGTGTTTTGCGGCTCACAGGGGTGATTCCCTACGAGCAGTACTTC. The chain has TRBV30 and TRBJ2-7, with 7 positions matching TRBD1. The CDR3 has 18 residues. J gave up 2 bases and V 0 bases, and 16 bases lay outside the gene matches. The germline gives CDR1 GTSNPN, CDR2 SVGIG (reference sequence). The variable domain in full, with the rest retrieved from reference TRBV30 and TRBJ2-7, is SQTIHQWPATLVQPVGSPLSLECTVEGTSNPNLYWYRQAAGRGLQLLFYSVGIGQISSEVPQNLSASRPQDRQFILSSKKLLLSDSGFYLCAWSVLRLTGVIPYEQYFGPGTRLTVT.

This chain uses TRBV11-3 with TRBJ1-2; D is unresolved. In germline, CDR1 is SGHNT, CDR2 YENEEA. The CDR3 is 11 residues long. The germline V and J ends were trimmed by 4 bases and 8 bases, with 8 bases remaining between them. The CDR3 is CASSSQKGYTF. CDR3 coding DNA: TGTGCCAGCAGCTCCCAAAAAGGCTACACCTTC.

This sequence joins TRBV9 and TRBJ1-1; D is uncertain. The V end was cut by 0 bases, the J end by 2 bases, with 5 bases between. Germline V gene data show CDR1 as SGDLS and CDR2 as YYNGEE. The CDR3 runs to 13 residues. The CDR3 bases are TGTGCCAGCAGCGTAGACCAAAACACTGAAGCTTTCTTT. This sequence encodes CASSVDQNTEAFF.

The gene calls are TRBV7-2 and TRBJ2-1; 11 bases align to TRBD2. CDR3 length equals 19 residues. Looked up from germline, CDR1 is SGHTA and CDR2 is FQGNSA. The J segment lost 3 bases and the V segment lost 4 bases, leaving 14 bases of the junction unmatched. The CDR3: CASSWSGTSGSGGYNEQFF. CDR3 sequence (DNA): TGTGCCAGCAGCTGGTCCGGGACTAGCGGATCAGGTGGCTACAATGAGCAGTTCTTC.

The chain recombines TRBV9 with TRBJ2-3, with TRBD2 as a possible D gene (6 bases). The CDR3 is 18 amino acids. Deletions cut 0 bases from V and 0 bases from J, with 17 bases between. CDR1 is SGDLS, CDR2 YYNGEE, per germline. This CDR3 reads CASSVGGWGDPSTDTQYF. The DNA for the CDR3 is TGTGCCAGCAGCGTAGGTGGATGGGGGGACCCTAGCACAGATACGCAGTATTTT.

This chain joins TRBV27 and TRBJ2-7; TRBD2 aligns across 7 bases. The CDR3 is 14 residues long. Germline V gene lookup returns CDR1 MNHEY and CDR2 SMNVEV (reference sequence). Germline trimming cut 6 bases from V and 3 bases from J; bases unmatched to any gene: 8. CDR3 coding DNA: TGTGCCAGCAGCCCACGGGACTATTTCTACGAGCAGTACTTC. It translates to CASSPRDYFYEQYF.

This chain links TRBV28 with TRBJ1-2; TRBD1 might be the D (6 bases). CDR1 is MDHEN and CDR2 is SYDVKM in the germline V gene. V lost 3 bases to trimming and J lost 5 bases, with 16 bases between them. The CDR3 has 15 residues. The CDR3 bases are TGTGCCAGCAGTTTCGGACAGTTCATGGGGTATGGCTACACCTTC. It is translated as CASSFGQFMGYGYTF.